The subject of this entry is one TCR beta chain. A clone one base away is much larger, so this may be a read error. The data were taken from a study of T cells in Graves' hyperthyroidism and ophthalmopathy. The CDR3 has 12 amino acids. V lost 5 bases and J lost 7, with 11 bases in between. Using RNA transcripts as the source, TCR beta CDR3 regions were amplified. An initial round of RT-PCR targeting the TCR CDR3 relied on the HTBI primer set. One entry per CDR3 protein results from TCRdb running MiXCR on the multiplex PCR reads. The repertoire consists of more than 300,000 distinct CDR3 sequences, with approximately 17% occurring once and the leading ten covering 35% to 50%.

The chain couples TRBV12-3 or TRBV12-4 to TRBJ1-1; D call uncertain. The TCR originated in a young man with Graves' ophthalmopathy. The sequenced sample was blood. CDR3 DNA: TGTGCCAGCAGTCCCGGGAAATTTGAAGCTTTCTTT. Its translation: CASSPGKFEAFF.